The source of this T cell receptor (beta chain) is a study of blood T cells in healthy people across ages (dated by TCRdb to about 2015). For the wider study: Template switching captured roughly one uniquely barcoded TCR beta cDNA molecule per two T cells in model experiments. The donors were split into four age groups: young (average 16 years), middle-aged (roughly 39), aged (roughly 68) and long-lived (approximately 80). Donors of different ages were randomly distributed across sequencing lanes to avoid experimental bias. Two additional independent replicas of 1 million unique cDNA reads from the same blood draw were analyzed for two donors (one aged 18 to 30 and one aged 80 or older). The study measured age-related changes in TCR beta repertoire diversity using deep sequencing normalized with unique cDNA molecular identifiers.

Broad study findings and their caveats: Bulk unsorted PBMC profiling prevented conclusive comparison of naive and antigen-experienced compartments. The CMV infection status of donors was not known, potentially confounding age-related changes in expanded clonotypes. Estimates of total diversity from one million sequenced T cells were regarded as lower bounds and underestimates. Compared with the aged group, the long-lived group had more naive CD4+ T cells, fewer expanded clones and increased TCR diversity, a pattern suggesting age selection. Observed TCR beta diversity per million T cells fell roughly linearly with age, and a significant reduction was already apparent by age roughly 40. The percentage of naive T cells measured by flow cytometry correlated strongly with observed TCR beta diversity.

CDR1 and CDR2, looked up from the germline V gene, are SGHTA and FQGTGA. The CDR3 spans 13 residues, from the cysteine through the phenylalanine. CDR3 DNA is the only sequence kept; it has 39 bases, read in frame from the first base. Note on this clonotype: Its binding antigen is unknown. Per-base qualities were not stored, and no clone one base away is much larger.

Donors were roughly 40 systemically healthy Caucasian individuals from Russia aged 6 to 90 years. Approximately 10 milliliters of peripheral blood were collected from each donor into EDTA-treated Vacutainer tubes. Ficoll-Paque density-gradient centrifugation was used to isolate PBMCs, with at least 7 million per sample. Total RNA was extracted from PBMCs with Trizol reagent, with at least 6 micrograms obtained per sample. For every donor, flow cytometry on a PBMC aliquot measured the percentage of naive CD45RAhigh/CD27high T cells. The library was produced with 5' RACE. Sequencing instrument: Illumina HiSeq 2500. A second PCR of roughly 7 to 11 cycles was performed with a sample-barcoded 5' primer and a J-beta primer mix. Each TCR beta cDNA molecule received a unique molecular identifier from a template-switch 5' adaptor carrying 12 random nucleotides. Each sample yielded at least 2.5 million CDR3-containing paired-end reads. All of the RNA was converted into first-strand cDNA using the Mint cDNA synthesis kit, with a TRBC-specific oligonucleotide serving as the primer. Following uracil-DNA glycosylase treatment, a first 18-cycle PCR with universal primers M1SS and BC2_uni_R was performed on all cDNA. Processing in the source paper ran as follows. For normalization, 1 million high-quality reads, each with a distinct molecular identifier, were randomly selected from each sample. Reads with shared molecular identifiers were discarded instead of being binned into consensus sequences. MiTCR, run with a Q25 quality threshold and the strictest error-elimination algorithm, handled CDR3 identification, clonotype clustering and error correction. A nonparametric unseen species model using Euler transformation provided a lower-bound estimate of total TCR beta diversity. TCRdb trimmed public reads at Q25 via fastp, called clones via MiXCR and kept in-frame beta chains. Each CDR3 protein gets just one entry, which takes the most common genes and DNA from the rows behind it. The V and J calls come from TCRdb's annotation, not from the publication. The sample table records some 320,000 distinct CDR3 sequences; roughly 26% of these occur just once. The leading ten clones occupy 29% of the sample.

This sequence was found in a woman in her seventies in good health. Sample: blood. The chain couples TRBV7-3 to TRBJ2-5; the D region possibly corresponds to TRBD1 (5 bases align). The DNA end lines up better with TRBJ2-1; the J call may be wrong. CDR3 reads: CASSRGPPNEQFF. The nucleotides read TGTGCCAGCTCAAGGGGCCCGCCCAATGAGCAGTTCTTC.